Following are 25 T cell receptor beta chains from one sample sequenced in a study of blood T cell repertoires in COVID-19 (dated by TCRdb to the early 2020s). Library preparation employed the immunoSEQ multiplex PCR assay. In its TCRdb copy, this immuneACCESS table keeps in-frame sequences only and misses some clones. Where compared with another copy, unresolved V genes explain less than half of these, and the others have no known cause. The sample table holds about 97,000 clones, of which about 83% were seen once. Approximately 15% of the sample is taken by the ten largest. Sequencing input: peripheral blood. These receptors originate from a human donor in a cohort sampled during active COVID-19.

This clone was counted between two and nine times. The rearrangement uses TRBV27 and TRBJ2-5; 8 bases line up with TRBD2. The CDR3 is made up of 16 amino acids. With V trimmed by 1 base and J by 0 bases, 4 bases remained unmatched. Germline assignment: CDR1 MNHEY and CDR2 SMNVEV (reference sequence). The CDR3 loop is CASSLFSGGDQETQYF. For the CDR3, the DNA is TGTGCCAGCAGTTTATTCAGCGGGGGAGACCAAGAGACCCAGTACTTC.

This chain uses TRBV14 with TRBJ1-6; D is unclear. Trimming cost V 6 bases and J 5 bases, with 14 bases left between them. From germline, CDR1 is SGHDN and CDR2 FVKESK. The CDR3 consists of 15 residues. In DNA, the CDR3 is TGTGCCAGCAGGAGCACGGACGGGGATAATTCACCCCTCCACTTT. Its protein is CASRSTDGDNSPLHF.

The V call is TRBV19, the J call TRBJ2-3; possibly TRBD2 for D (6 bases). The V gene's germline CDR1 is LNHDA and CDR2 SQIVND (reference sequence). The CDR3 spans 15 residues. Trimming pared 3 bases from V and 6 bases from J, leaving 16 bases between. This chain's CDR3 is CASSMLAGLGDTQYF. The DNA of the CDR3 is TGTGCCAGTAGTATGCTGGCGGGGCTCGGGGATACGCAGTATTTT.

The genes are TRBV7-8 and TRBJ2-1, with 13 bases fitting TRBD2. From germline, CDR1 is SGHVS and CDR2 FQNEAQ. V gave up 5 bases and J gave up 7 bases; unmatched junction bases: 8. The CDR3 extends over 16 amino acids. The CDR3 protein is CASSALRTSGSNEQFF. As DNA, the CDR3 is TGTGCCAGCAGCGCGCTTCGGACTAGCGGGAGTAATGAGCAGTTCTTC.

The V call is TRBV4-1, the J call TRBJ2-5, with 9 bases matching TRBD2. Germline assignment: CDR1 MGHRA and CDR2 YSYEKL. The ends lost 6 bases at V and 7 bases at J; junction bases unmatched: 9. The CDR3 covers 14 residues. The CDR3 spells CASRSRREGGTQYF. The CDR3 DNA sequence: TGCGCCAGCAGGAGTCGGCGGGAGGGGGGGACCCAGTACTTC.

The chain has TRBV7-9 and TRBJ2-3; weak D call: TRBD2 (6 bases). CDR3 length: 14 residues. V was shortened by 2 bases and J by 2 bases, with 8 bases between the two germline ends. Germline V gives CDR1 SEHNR, CDR2 FQNEAQ (reference sequence). CDR3 DNA sequence: TGTGCCAGCAGCTTATTAGCGGTCACAGATACGCAGTATTTT. Translation: CASSLLAVTDTQYF.

The chain couples TRBV5-6 to TRBJ1-2; 10 bases map to TRBD1. CDR1 is SGHDT, CDR2 YYEEEE, per germline. V shed 3 bases and J 4 bases; nucleotides not matched to a gene: 6. The CDR3 length is 15 residues. The CDR3: CASSYGTGEGYGYTF. The CDR3 DNA reads as TGTGCCAGCAGCTACGGGACAGGGGAGGGCTATGGCTACACCTTC.

The chain carries TRBV5-4 and TRBJ1-6; 7 bases match TRBD1. The CDR3 spans 15 residues. Germline CDR1 is SGHNT and CDR2 is YYREEE (reference sequence). After removal of 4 bases from V and 4 bases from J, the junction contained 5 bases not matched to a gene. The CDR3 nucleotides read TGTGCCAGCAGCCCGGGACAGATGTATAATTCACCCCTCCACTTT. Encoded protein: CASSPGQMYNSPLHF.

The V and J genes are TRBV6-1 and TRBJ1-2; 8 positions agree with TRBD1. J was trimmed by 8 bases and V by 2 bases; bases with no gene match: 10. CDR3 size: 15 residues. Germline-derived CDR1 and CDR2 are MNHNS and SASEGT. CDR3 nucleotide sequence: TGTGCCAGCAGTGAATTCTTCGGCACAGGGGGAGGCTACACCTTC. It encodes CASSEFFGTGGGYTF.

This chain joins TRBV5-1 and TRBJ2-1, with 7 bases aligning to TRBD1. CDR1 SGHRS and CDR2 YFSETQ come from the germline V gene. The CDR3 covers 15 residues. With V trimmed by 5 bases and J by 2 bases, 7 bases remained unmatched. CDR3 loop: CASSTAGGAYNEQFF. The CDR3 DNA sequence: TGCGCCAGCAGTACCGCAGGGGGAGCCTACAATGAGCAGTTCTTC.

The genes are TRBV3-1 (or the pseudogene TRBV3-2) and TRBJ1-5; D is uncertain. The CDR3 covers 14 residues. Per germline, CDR1 LGHDT and CDR2 YNNKEL (reference sequence). Deletions cut 0 bases from V and 3 bases from J, with 6 bases between. This CDR3 reads CASSQDRFNQPQHF. The CDR3 DNA reads as TGTGCCAGCAGCCAAGACAGGTTCAATCAGCCCCAGCATTTT.

This chain links TRBV2 with TRBJ2-7; tentatively, D is TRBD2 (5 bases). Per the germline V gene, CDR1 is SNHLY and CDR2 is FYNNEI. Trimming took 8 bases from V and 0 from J, leaving 8 bases between them. The CDR3 is 12 amino acids. CDR3 sequence (DNA): TGTGCCAGCGCTCGGGACTCCTACGAGCAGTACTTC. Its translation: CASARDSYEQYF. Looking up the rest from reference TRBV2 and TRBJ2-7 gives the full variable domain: EPEVTQTPSHQVTQMGQEVILRCVPISNHLYFYWYRQILGQKVEFLVSFYNNEISEKSEIFDDQFSVERPDGSNFTLKIRSTKLEDSAMYFCASARDSYEQYFGPGTRLTVT.

V is TRBV30 and J is TRBJ2-7; D possibly corresponds to TRBD1 (6 bases). The ends were cut back, 1 base at V and 4 bases at J, with 14 bases in the middle. In germline, CDR1 is GTSNPN, CDR2 SVGIG (reference sequence). The length of the CDR3 is 14 residues. The CDR3 bases are TGTGCCTGGAGTGAGCAGGGGCTCGGGTACGAGCAGTACTTC. Its translation is CAWSEQGLGYEQYF.

The chain links TRBV7-2 to TRBJ2-5; 10 bases fit TRBD2. This CDR3 contains 19 residues. The V gene end was trimmed by 2 bases and the J gene end by 2 bases; junction bases not matched to a gene: 14. The germline gives CDR1 SGHTA, CDR2 FQGNSA. The CDR3 protein is CASSLSVARAGGTQETQYF. CDR3 DNA sequence: TGTGCCAGCAGCTTATCTGTCGCTAGAGCGGGAGGGACTCAAGAGACCCAGTACTTC.

In this sample, this clone turned up once. The V and J genes are TRBV19 and TRBJ2-2; the match to TRBD1 covers 7 bases. The trim removed 5 bases at V and 6 bases at J, leaving 6 bases unmatched. The CDR3 contains 14 residues. Germline assignment: CDR1 LNHDA and CDR2 SQIVND (reference sequence). CDR3 loop: CASSLGQTAGELFF. The CDR3 DNA reads as TGTGCCAGTAGTCTGGGACAGACCGCCGGGGAGCTGTTTTTT.

J is TRBJ2-7 and V is TRBV28; no clear D gene. Germline V gene lookup returns CDR1 MDHEN and CDR2 SYDVKM. The CDR3 consists of 15 residues. The V end lost 10 bases, the J end lost 2 bases, and 21 bases lay between the germline ends. CDR3 in amino acids: CATRPPQTRPYEQYF. CDR3 coding DNA: TGTGCCACCCGCCCGCCCCAGACTCGCCCCTACGAGCAGTACTTC.

This chain joins TRBV5-5 and TRBJ1-1; 8 bases align to TRBD1. Germline-derived CDR1 and CDR2 are SGHKS and YYEKEE (reference sequence). V trimming: 3 bases; J trimming: 1 base; junction bases outside the gene matches: 5. The CDR3 runs to 15 residues. The CDR3 loop is CASSSTGTGNTEAFF. Written as DNA, the CDR3 is TGTGCCAGCAGCTCCACCGGGACAGGGAACACTGAAGCTTTCTTT.

The V gene is TRBV3-1 (or the pseudogene TRBV3-2), the J gene TRBJ2-4, with D possibly TRBD1 on 5 matching bases. Trimming left V 3 bases short and J 6 bases short, with 15 bases between. Germline V CDR1 and CDR2: LGHDT, YNNKEL (reference sequence). This CDR3 contains 15 residues. CDR3 loop: CASSQLPIGANIQYF. DNA for the CDR3: TGTGCCAGCAGCCAGCTACCAATAGGGGCAAACATTCAGTACTTC.

The chain uses TRBV18 and TRBJ2-1; 8 nucleotides line up with TRBD1. Trimming removed 6 bases from V and 4 bases from J; junction bases left unmatched: 8. This CDR3 is 15 amino acids long. CDR1 and CDR2 from the germline V gene are KGHSH and LQKENI. CDR3 DNA sequence: TGTGCCAGCTCTTCCCGGGGACAGGCATACAATGAGCAGTTCTTC. Its translation: CASSSRGQAYNEQFF.

The CDR3 loop is CASSLGQGNADTQYF. The CDR3 region has the DNA TGTGCCAGCAGCTTGGGACAGGGTAATGCCGATACGCAGTATTTT. The chain links TRBV7-6 to TRBJ2-3; 9 bases agree with TRBD1. Trimming cost V 3 bases and J 6 bases; bases outside gene matches: 7. CDR3 length: 15 residues. CDR1 and CDR2 (germline): SGHVS, FNYEAQ.

The gene calls are TRBV5-1 and TRBJ1-1; unclear D gene. Trimming left V 0 bases short and J 2 bases short, with 11 bases between. Germline loops: CDR1 SGHRS, CDR2 YFSETQ. This CDR3 is built from 15 residues. The CDR3, as DNA: TGCGCCAGCAGCTTGGTAGGAGGTGTAAACACTGAAGCTTTCTTT. This codes for CASSLVGGVNTEAFF.

V usage is TRBV7-3 and J usage is TRBJ2-3; 7 bases are a match to TRBD2. Germline loops: CDR1 SGHTA, CDR2 FQGTGA. V shed 5 bases, J shed 3 bases, and the junction held 8 bases outside the gene matches. This CDR3 comprises 15 residues. The CDR3 bases are TGTGCCAGCAGCACACGTGGGGGGGTGACAGATACGCAGTATTTT. Translated: CASSTRGGVTDTQYF.

This chain connects TRBV18 to TRBJ1-4; D perhaps matches TRBD1 (5 bases). CDR3 length: 14 residues. Germline V CDR1 and CDR2: KGHSH, LQKENI. Trimming removed 0 bases from V and 7 bases from J, with 9 bases in between. The DNA for the CDR3 is TGTGCCAGCTCACCACCTACAGGTCGTGAAAAACTGTTTTTT. The encoded protein is CASSPPTGREKLFF. The whole variable domain, filled in from reference TRBV18 and TRBJ1-4, reads NAGVMQNPRHLVRRRGQEARLRCSPMKGHSHVYWYRQLPEEGLKFMVYLQKENIIDESGMPKERFSAEFPKEGPSILRIQQVVRGDSAAYFCASSPPTGREKLFFGSGTQLSVL.

The chain recombines TRBV7-9 with TRBJ1-1; the D gene is possibly TRBD1 (5 bases). Germline CDR1 is SEHNR and CDR2 is FQNEAQ (reference sequence). Trimming took off 4 bases at V and 1 base at J, with 7 bases between the two ends. The CDR3 is 13 amino acids. CDR3 DNA sequence: TGTGCCAGCAGCTCCGACAGGAACACTGAAGCTTTCTTT. It codes for CASSSDRNTEAFF.

A word on this clone: This sample also contains other DNA sequences that code for the same CDR3. V is TRBV5-4 and J is TRBJ1-2; no clear D. CDR3 size: 13 residues. V dropped 4 bases and J dropped 2 bases, with 9 bases sitting between them. Germline CDR1 is SGHNT and CDR2 is YYREEE (reference sequence). In DNA, the CDR3 is TGTGCCAGCAGCCTGGCGGGGAACTATGGCTACACCTTC. Protein product: CASSLAGNYGYTF.